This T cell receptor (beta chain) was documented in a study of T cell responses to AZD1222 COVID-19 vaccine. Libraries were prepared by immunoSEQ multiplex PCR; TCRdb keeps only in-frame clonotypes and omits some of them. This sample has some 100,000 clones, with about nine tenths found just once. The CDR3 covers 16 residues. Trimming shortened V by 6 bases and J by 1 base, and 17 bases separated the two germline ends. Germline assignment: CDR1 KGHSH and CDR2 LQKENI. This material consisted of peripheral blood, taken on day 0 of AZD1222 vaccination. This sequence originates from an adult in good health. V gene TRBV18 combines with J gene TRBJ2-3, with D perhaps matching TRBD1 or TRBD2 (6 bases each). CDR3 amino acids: CASSRAQGTRTDTQYF. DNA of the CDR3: TGTGCCAGCTCCAGAGCCCAGGGGACTCGCACAGATACGCAGTATTTT.